The T cell receptor beta chain under discussion was sequenced for a study of T cells in Graves' hyperthyroidism and ophthalmopathy. Study conclusions and caveats: Most clonotypes expanded in the thyroid (above 0.001) were also present in blood. Through a model of 13 V-J features, ophthalmopathy was separated from stable hyperthyroidism.

V shed 5 bases and J shed 8 bases, with 13 bases lying between them. The CDR3 has 13 residues. Germline V gives CDR1 SNHLY, CDR2 FYNNEI. Every diagnosis used clinical symptoms, serum thyroxine and TRAb, thyroid ultrasound and orbital computed tomography. On this clonotype itself: Its antigen is unidentified.

TCR beta CDR3 region amplification was performed from RNA transcripts. When the TCR CDR3 underwent first-round RT-PCR, the HTBI primer set was used. One entry per CDR3 protein, called by TCRdb with MiXCR from the multiplex PCR reads. The sample records roughly 500,000 distinct CDR3 sequences, 46% being singletons. The sample was peripheral blood or thyroid tissue (not recorded which). The origin of this receptor is an adult woman with Graves' disease, either hyperthyroidism or ophthalmopathy (not recorded which). The chain has TRBV2 and TRBJ2-1; D tentatively fits TRBD1 or TRBD2 (5 bases each). As DNA, the CDR3 is TGTGCCAGCAGTAGGGACCATGGGTATGAGCAGTTCTTC. It is translated as CASSRDHGYEQFF. Supplemented by reference TRBV2 and TRBJ2-1, the full variable domain reads EPEVTQTPSHQVTQMGQEVILRCVPISNHLYFYWYRQILGQKVEFLVSFYNNEISEKSEIFDDQFSVERPDGSNFTLKIRSTKLEDSAMYFCASSRDHGYEQFFGPGTRLTVL.